The sequence of this T cell receptor (beta chain) was determined in a study of CD8 T cells in ankylosing spondylitis. One entry per CDR3 protein, called by TCRdb with MiXCR from the 5' RACE reads. The table shows over 150,000 distinct CDR3 sequences, with 15% to 20% occurring only once. V lost 2 bases and J lost 5; bases outside the gene matches: 5. CDR1 and CDR2 (germline): LGHNA, YSLEER. This CDR3 spans 14 amino acids. This clonotype came up many times. The sequenced sample consisted of blood, either unsorted or a sorted T cell fraction (not recorded which). The chain joins TRBV4-3 to TRBJ2-5; 7 bases match TRBD1. The sequence was collected from a male donor under 30 with ankylosing spondylitis or in good health (not recorded which). CDR3 amino acids: CASSQNRGSETQYF. The CDR3 region has the DNA TGCGCCAGCAGCCAAAACAGGGGTTCGGAGACCCAGTACTTC.